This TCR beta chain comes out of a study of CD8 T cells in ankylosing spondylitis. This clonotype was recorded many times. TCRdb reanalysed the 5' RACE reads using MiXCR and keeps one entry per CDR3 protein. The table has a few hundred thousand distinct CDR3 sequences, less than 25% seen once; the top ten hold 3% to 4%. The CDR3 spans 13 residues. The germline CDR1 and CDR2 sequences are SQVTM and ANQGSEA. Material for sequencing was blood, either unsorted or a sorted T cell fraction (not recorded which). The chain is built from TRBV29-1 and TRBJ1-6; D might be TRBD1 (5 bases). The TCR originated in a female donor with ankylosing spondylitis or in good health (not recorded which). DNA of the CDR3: TGCACCCCTCCTCGGGGGTCTAATTCACCCCTCCACTTT. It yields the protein CTPPRGSNSPLHF. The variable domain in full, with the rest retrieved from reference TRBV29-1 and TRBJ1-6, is SAVISQKPSRDICQRGTSLTIQCQVDSQVTMMFWYRQQPGQSLTLIATANQGSEATYESGFVIDKFPISRPNLTFSTLTVSNMSPEDSSIYLCTPPRGSNSPLHFGNGTRLTVT.